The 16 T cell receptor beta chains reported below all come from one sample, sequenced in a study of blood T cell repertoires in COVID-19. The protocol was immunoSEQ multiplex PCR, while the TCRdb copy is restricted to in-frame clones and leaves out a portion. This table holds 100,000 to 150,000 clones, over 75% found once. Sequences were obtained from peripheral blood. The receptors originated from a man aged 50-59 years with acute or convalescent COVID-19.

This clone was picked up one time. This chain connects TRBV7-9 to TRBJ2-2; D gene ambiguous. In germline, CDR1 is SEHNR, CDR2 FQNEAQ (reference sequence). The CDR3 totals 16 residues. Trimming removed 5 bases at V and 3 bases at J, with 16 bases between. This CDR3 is CASSLMSSDYTGELFF. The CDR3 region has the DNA TGTGCCAGCAGCCTAATGTCCTCAGACTACACCGGGGAGCTGTTTTTT.

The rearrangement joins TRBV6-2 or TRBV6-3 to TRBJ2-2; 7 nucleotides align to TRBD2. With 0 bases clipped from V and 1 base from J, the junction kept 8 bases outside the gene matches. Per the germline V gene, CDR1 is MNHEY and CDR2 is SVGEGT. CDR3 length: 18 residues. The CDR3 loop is CASSYSAAGVGNTGELFF. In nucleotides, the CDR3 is TGTGCCAGCAGTTACTCTGCGGCGGGAGTAGGGAACACCGGGGAGCTGTTTTTT.

The CDR3 sequence is CASSLVAHNEQFF. DNA for the CDR3: TGTGCCAGTAGTTTAGTAGCCCACAATGAGCAGTTCTTC. V usage is TRBV19 and J usage is TRBJ2-1; D is uncertain. Trimming cost V 5 bases and J 5 bases, with 10 bases left between them. Germline assignment: CDR1 LNHDA and CDR2 SQIVND (reference sequence). CDR3 length equals 13 residues.

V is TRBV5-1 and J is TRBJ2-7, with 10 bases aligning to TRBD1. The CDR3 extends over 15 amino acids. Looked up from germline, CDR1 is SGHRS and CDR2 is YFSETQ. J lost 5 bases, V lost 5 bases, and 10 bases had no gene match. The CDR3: CASSWMGTGVNEQYF. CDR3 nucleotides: TGCGCCAGCAGTTGGATGGGGACAGGGGTTAACGAGCAGTACTTC.

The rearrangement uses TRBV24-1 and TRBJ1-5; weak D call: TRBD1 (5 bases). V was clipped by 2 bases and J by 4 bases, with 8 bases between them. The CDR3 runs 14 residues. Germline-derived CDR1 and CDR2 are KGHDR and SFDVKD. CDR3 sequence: CATSDSGGNQPQHF. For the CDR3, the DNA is TGTGCCACCAGTGATTCGGGGGGTAATCAGCCCCAGCATTTT.

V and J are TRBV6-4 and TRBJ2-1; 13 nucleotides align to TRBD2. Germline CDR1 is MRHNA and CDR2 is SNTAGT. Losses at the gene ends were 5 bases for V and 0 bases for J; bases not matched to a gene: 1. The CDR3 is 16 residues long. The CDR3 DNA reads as TGTGCCAGCAGTAGGACTAGCGGGAGCTCCTACAATGAGCAGTTCTTC. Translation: CASSRTSGSSYNEQFF.

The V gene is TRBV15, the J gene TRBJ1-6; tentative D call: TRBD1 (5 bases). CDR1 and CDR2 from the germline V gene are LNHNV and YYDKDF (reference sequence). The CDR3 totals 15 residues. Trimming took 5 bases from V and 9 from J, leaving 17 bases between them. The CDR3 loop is CATSLRRGEGSPLHF. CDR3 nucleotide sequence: TGTGCCACCAGCCTCCGGAGGGGTGAGGGTTCACCCCTCCACTTT. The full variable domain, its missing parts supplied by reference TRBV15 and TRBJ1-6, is DAMVIQNPRYQVTQFGKPVTLSCSQTLNHNVMYWYQQKSSQAPKLLFHYYDKDFNNEADTPDNFQSRRPNTSFCFLDIRSPGLGDTAMYLCATSLRRGEGSPLHFGNGTRLTVT.

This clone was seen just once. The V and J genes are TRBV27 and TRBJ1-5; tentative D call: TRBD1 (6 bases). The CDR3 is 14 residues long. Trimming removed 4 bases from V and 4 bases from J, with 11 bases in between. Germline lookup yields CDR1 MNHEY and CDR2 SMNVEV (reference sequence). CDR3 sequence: CASSSGQINQPQHF. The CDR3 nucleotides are TGTGCCAGCAGTTCAGGACAGATAAATCAGCCCCAGCATTTT.

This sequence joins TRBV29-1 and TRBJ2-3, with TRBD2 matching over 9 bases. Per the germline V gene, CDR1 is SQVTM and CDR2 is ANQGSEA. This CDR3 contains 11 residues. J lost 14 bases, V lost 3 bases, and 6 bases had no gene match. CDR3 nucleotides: TGCAGCGTTGATTTAGCGGGAGTGCTGTATTTT. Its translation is CSVDLAGVLYF.

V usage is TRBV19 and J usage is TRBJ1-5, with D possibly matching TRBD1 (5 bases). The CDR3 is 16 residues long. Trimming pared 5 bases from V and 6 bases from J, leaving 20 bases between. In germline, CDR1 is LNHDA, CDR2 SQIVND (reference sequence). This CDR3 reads CASSPRRGGTAQPQHF. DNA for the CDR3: TGTGCCAGTAGTCCCCGCCGGGGGGGGACGGCTCAGCCCCAGCATTTT.

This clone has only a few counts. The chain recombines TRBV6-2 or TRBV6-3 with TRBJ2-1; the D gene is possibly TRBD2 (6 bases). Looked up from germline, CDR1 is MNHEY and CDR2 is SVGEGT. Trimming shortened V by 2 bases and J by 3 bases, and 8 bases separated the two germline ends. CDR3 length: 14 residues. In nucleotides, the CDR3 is TGTGCCAGCAGTTACGGAGGGAGCTACAATGAGCAGTTCTTC. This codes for CASSYGGSYNEQFF.

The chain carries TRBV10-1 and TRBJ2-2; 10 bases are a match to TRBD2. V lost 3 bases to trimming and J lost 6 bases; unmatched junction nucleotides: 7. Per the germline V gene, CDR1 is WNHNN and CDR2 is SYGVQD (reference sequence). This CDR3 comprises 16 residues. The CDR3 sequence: CASSEVGLAGAGELFF. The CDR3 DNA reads TGCGCCAGCAGTGAAGTTGGGCTAGCGGGAGCCGGGGAGCTGTTTTTT.

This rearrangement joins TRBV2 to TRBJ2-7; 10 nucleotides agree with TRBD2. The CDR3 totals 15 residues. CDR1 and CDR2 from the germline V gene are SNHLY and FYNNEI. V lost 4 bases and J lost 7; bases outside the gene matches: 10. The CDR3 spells CASSVQAGGPGEQYF. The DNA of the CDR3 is TGTGCCAGCAGTGTCCAAGCGGGAGGGCCGGGGGAGCAGTACTTC.

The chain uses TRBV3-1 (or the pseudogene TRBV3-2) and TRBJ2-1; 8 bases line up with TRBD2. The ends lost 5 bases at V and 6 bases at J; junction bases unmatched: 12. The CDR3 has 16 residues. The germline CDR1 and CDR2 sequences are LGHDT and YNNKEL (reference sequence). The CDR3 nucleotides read TGTGCCAGCAGCGCGCAGGGACTAGTGGGTCCCAATGAGCAGTTCTTC. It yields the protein CASSAQGLVGPNEQFF.

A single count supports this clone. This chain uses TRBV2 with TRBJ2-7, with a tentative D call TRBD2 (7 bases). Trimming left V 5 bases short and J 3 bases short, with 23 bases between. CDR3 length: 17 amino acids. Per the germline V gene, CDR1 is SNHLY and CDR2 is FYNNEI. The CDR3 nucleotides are TGTGCCAGCAGTTGGGGAGGGGGGGCGGCCCAACACTACGAGCAGTACTTC. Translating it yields CASSWGGGAAQHYEQYF.

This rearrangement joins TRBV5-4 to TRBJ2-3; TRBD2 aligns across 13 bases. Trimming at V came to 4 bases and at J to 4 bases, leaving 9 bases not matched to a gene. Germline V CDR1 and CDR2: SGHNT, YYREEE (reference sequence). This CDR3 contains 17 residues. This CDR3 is CASSDGLAGDLADTQYF. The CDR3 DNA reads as TGTGCCAGCAGCGATGGACTAGCGGGAGACCTCGCAGATACGCAGTATTTT.